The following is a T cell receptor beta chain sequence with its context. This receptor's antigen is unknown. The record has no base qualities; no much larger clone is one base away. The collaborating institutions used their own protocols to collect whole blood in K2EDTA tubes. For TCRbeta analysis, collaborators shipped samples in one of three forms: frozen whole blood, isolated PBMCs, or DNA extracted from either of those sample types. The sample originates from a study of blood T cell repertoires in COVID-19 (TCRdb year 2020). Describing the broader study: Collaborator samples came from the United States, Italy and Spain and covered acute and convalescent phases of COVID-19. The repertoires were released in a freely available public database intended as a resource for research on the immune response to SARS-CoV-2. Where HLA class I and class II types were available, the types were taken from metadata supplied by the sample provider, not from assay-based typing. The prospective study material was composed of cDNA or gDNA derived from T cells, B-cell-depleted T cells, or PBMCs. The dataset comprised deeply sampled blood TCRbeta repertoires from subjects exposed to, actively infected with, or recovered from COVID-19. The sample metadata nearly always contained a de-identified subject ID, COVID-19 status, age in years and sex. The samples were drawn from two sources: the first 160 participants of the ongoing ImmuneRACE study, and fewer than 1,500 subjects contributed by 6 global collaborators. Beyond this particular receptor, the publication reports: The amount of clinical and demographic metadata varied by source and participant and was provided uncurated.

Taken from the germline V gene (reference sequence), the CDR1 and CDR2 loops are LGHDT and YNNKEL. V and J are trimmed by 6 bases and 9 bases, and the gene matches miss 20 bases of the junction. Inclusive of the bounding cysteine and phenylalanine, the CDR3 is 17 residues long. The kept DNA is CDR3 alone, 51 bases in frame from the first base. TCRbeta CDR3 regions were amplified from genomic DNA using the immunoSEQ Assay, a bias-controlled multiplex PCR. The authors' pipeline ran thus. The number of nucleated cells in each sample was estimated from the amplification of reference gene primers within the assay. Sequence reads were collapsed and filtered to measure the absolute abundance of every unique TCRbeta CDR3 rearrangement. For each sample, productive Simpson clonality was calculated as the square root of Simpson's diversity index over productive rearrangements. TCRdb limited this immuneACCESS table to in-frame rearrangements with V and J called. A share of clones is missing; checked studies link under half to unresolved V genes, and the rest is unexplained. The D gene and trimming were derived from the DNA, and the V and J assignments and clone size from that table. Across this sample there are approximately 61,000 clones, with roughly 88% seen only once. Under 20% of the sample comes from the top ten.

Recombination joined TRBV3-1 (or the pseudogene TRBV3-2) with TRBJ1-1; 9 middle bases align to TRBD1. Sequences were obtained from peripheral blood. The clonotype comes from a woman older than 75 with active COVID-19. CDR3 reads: CASRRSSYRGPRSKAFF. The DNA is TGTGCCAGCAGGCGATCCTCCTACAGGGGGCCAAGATCGAAAGCTTTCTTT.